These 4 T cell receptor beta chains originate from one sample sequenced in a study of immune heterogeneity within non-small cell lung tumors. TCR beta CDR3 was amplified by multiplex PCR using 32 V and 13 J primers. TCRdb fed the multiplex PCR reads into MiXCR, producing one record per CDR3 protein. The table has 9,400 or so distinct CDR3 sequences, roughly a third seen once. Template was bulk tumor genomic DNA, approximately 600 ng per sample. Several biopsies were spaced far apart within each primary tumor and obtained as surgery took place. With untreated, newly diagnosed non-small cell lung cancer, the patients went on to undergo curative surgery. The sequenced material came from lung tumor tissue. The receptors stem from a man in his fifties or sixties with non-small cell lung cancer.

By its share, this clonotype is medium-sized (0.01 to 0.1%). The J gene is TRBJ2-1, the V gene TRBV27; possible D gene TRBD1, 6 bases. Germline values: CDR1 MNHEY, CDR2 SMNVEV (reference sequence). V shed 2 bases and J shed 7 bases, with 9 bases lying between them. The CDR3 is made up of 13 amino acids. CDR3: CASSLRQGNEQFF. The CDR3 coding sequence is TGTGCCAGCAGTTTAAGGCAGGGGAATGAGCAGTTCTTC.

This clonotype was seen many times. V gene TRBV28 combines with J gene TRBJ2-5, with D hard to call. This CDR3 comprises 15 residues. Germline assignment: CDR1 MDHEN and CDR2 SYDVKM. Trimming left V 5 bases short and J 2 bases short, with 15 bases between. CDR3 sequence (DNA): TGTGCCAGCAGTCCAGATGAGGCAGTACAAGAGACCCAGTACTTC. As protein: CASSPDEAVQETQYF.

In this sample, this clonotype turned up many times. The chain links TRBV25-1 to TRBJ2-2; perhaps TRBD1 as D (5 bases). The length of the CDR3 is 14 residues. Germline CDR1 reads MGHDK; CDR2 reads SYGVNS. The V and J ends lost 5 bases and 6 bases respectively, with 13 bases between them. The chain's CDR3 is CASSPGIGAGELFF. DNA for the CDR3: TGTGCCAGCAGTCCTGGAATAGGGGCCGGGGAGCTGTTTTTT.

Judged by abundance, this clonotype is medium-sized. V gene TRBV9 combines with J gene TRBJ1-4, with unresolved D. This CDR3 has 13 residues. V lost 3 bases and J lost 4, with 7 bases in between. CDR1 is SGDLS and CDR2 is YYNGEE in the germline V gene. For the CDR3, the DNA is TGTGCCAGCAGCGGACATTTTAATGAAAAACTGTTTTTT. Protein: CASSGHFNEKLFF.